What follows describes a single T cell receptor (beta chain). The PCR was carried out with 60 Vbeta primers and 13 Jbeta primers. Original processing notes: The authors later counted roughly 87 million unique TCR beta chains, approximately 12 million of them shared. Sequencing was performed with immunoSEQ multiplex PCR; in TCRdb, only in-frame clones are kept and a portion is missing. V, J and clone size were drawn from that table, and D and trimming were deduced from the DNA. The sample carries 60,000 to 70,000 clones, approximately 71% recorded once. This sample was taken from a study of cytomegalovirus exposure and HLA in healthy donors. Germline CDR1 reads SGHTA; CDR2 reads FQGTGA. V shed 5 bases and J shed 0 bases, with 5 bases lying between them. This CDR3 has 13 amino acids.

The clonotype was recovered from a man aged 45-60 years in good health and CMV-seropositive. The sample was PBMCs. The gene calls are TRBV7-3 and TRBJ2-1; D gene unclear. CDR3 loop: CASSPSSYNEQFF. DNA of the CDR3: TGTGCCAGCAGCCCTTCCTCCTACAATGAGCAGTTCTTC.